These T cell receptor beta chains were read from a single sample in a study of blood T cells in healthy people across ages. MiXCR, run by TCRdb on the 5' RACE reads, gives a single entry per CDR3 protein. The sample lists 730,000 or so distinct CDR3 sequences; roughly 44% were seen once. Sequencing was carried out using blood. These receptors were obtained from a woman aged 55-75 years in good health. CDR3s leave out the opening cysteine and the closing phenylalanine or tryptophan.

cdr3_aa: ASSHTGLNTEAF
cdr3_length: 12
j_call: TRBJ1-1
v_call: TRBV4-3

cdr3_aa: ASSPEKGQGVGGRVYEQY
cdr3_length: 18
j_call: TRBJ2-7
v_call: TRBV7-2

cdr3_aa: ASSYGWAGANVLT
cdr3_length: 13
j_call: TRBJ2-6
v_call: TRBV6-5

cdr3_aa: ASSQSWGGSIAKNIQY
cdr3_length: 16
j_call: TRBJ2-4
v_call: TRBV14

cdr3_aa: ASSQEGGAIGELF
cdr3_length: 13
j_call: TRBJ2-2
v_call: TRBV4-2

cdr3_aa: ASRPTSVYEQY
cdr3_length: 11
j_call: TRBJ2-7
v_call: TRBV7-2

cdr3_aa: ASSLAASGTSYNEQF
cdr3_length: 15
j_call: TRBJ2-1
v_call: TRBV7-7

cdr3_aa: ASSLTPGDGQY
cdr3_length: 11
j_call: TRBJ2-7
v_call: TRBV7-3

cdr3_aa: AISVASSYNEQY
cdr3_length: 12
j_call: .
v_call: TRBV10-3

cdr3_aa: SARPRFIRDRGNGYT
cdr3_length: 15
j_call: TRBJ1-2
v_call: TRBV20-1

cdr3_aa: ASSSGPKNIQY
cdr3_length: 11
j_call: TRBJ2-4
v_call: TRBV5-1

cdr3_aa: ASSPGHNEKLF
cdr3_length: 11
j_call: TRBJ1-4
v_call: TRBV4-1

cdr3_aa: SVRGRDRGLVDTQY
cdr3_length: 14
j_call: TRBJ2-3
v_call: TRBV29-1

cdr3_aa: ASSLYSGGSYEQY
cdr3_length: 13
j_call: TRBJ2-7
v_call: TRBV7-2

cdr3_aa: ASSLDSLSYEQY
cdr3_length: 12
j_call: TRBJ2-7
v_call: TRBV6-5

cdr3_aa: ASSQGADQPQH
cdr3_length: 11
j_call: TRBJ1-5
v_call: TRBV18

cdr3_aa: ASQTGQGANYGYT
cdr3_length: 13
j_call: TRBJ1-2
v_call: TRBV7-9

cdr3_aa: ASSLAAGNSYEQY
cdr3_length: 13
j_call: TRBJ2-7
v_call: TRBV7-3

cdr3_aa: SATMTGNEQY
cdr3_length: 10
j_call: TRBJ2-7
v_call: TRBV20-1

cdr3_aa: ASSLGSMQETQY
cdr3_length: 12
j_call: TRBJ2-5
v_call: TRBV28

cdr3_aa: ASSPGLAGEPEQY
cdr3_length: 13
j_call: TRBJ2-5
v_call: TRBV14

cdr3_aa: ASSQGSGHSYNEQF
cdr3_length: 14
j_call: TRBJ2-1
v_call: TRBV4-3

cdr3_aa: ASSEGRTGGLWGSYEQY
cdr3_length: 17
j_call: TRBJ2-7
v_call: TRBV6-1

cdr3_aa: ASTLAGAYNEQF
cdr3_length: 12
j_call: TRBJ2-1
v_call: TRBV25-1

cdr3_aa: SVAGTGNQETQY
cdr3_length: 12
j_call: TRBJ2-5
v_call: TRBV29-1

cdr3_aa: SVGASGRNEQF
cdr3_length: 11
j_call: TRBJ2-1
v_call: TRBV29-1

cdr3_aa: ATSRDPQRGSGYT
cdr3_length: 13
j_call: TRBJ1-2
v_call: TRBV15

cdr3_aa: ASSQDWRGLPEAF
cdr3_length: 13
j_call: TRBJ1-1
v_call: TRBV3-1

cdr3_aa: ASSPGRTDTQY
cdr3_length: 11
j_call: TRBJ2-3
v_call: TRBV7-2

cdr3_aa: ASSLSGMGYNEQY
cdr3_length: 13
j_call: TRBJ2-5
v_call: TRBV7-2

cdr3_aa: ASSVTVTGNTEAF
cdr3_length: 13
j_call: TRBJ1-1
v_call: TRBV9

cdr3_aa: ASSLSTTGELF
cdr3_length: 11
j_call: TRBJ2-2
v_call: TRBV7-9

cdr3_aa: VSSLAWGAATNEKLF
cdr3_length: 15
j_call: TRBJ1-4
v_call: TRBV11-2

cdr3_aa: SATTGQGNQPQH
cdr3_length: 12
j_call: TRBJ1-5
v_call: TRBV20-1

cdr3_aa: ASSSTGPEAF
cdr3_length: 10
j_call: TRBJ1-1
v_call: TRBV28

cdr3_aa: ASSLPPPRFSMLQGEAKNIQY
cdr3_length: 21
j_call: TRBJ2-4
v_call: TRBV28

cdr3_aa: AISEQGLVGQPQH
cdr3_length: 13
j_call: TRBJ1-5
v_call: TRBV10-3

cdr3_aa: ASSLGGGANEQF
cdr3_length: 12
j_call: TRBJ2-1
v_call: TRBV11-2

cdr3_aa: ASRTRTGGGETQY
cdr3_length: 13
j_call: TRBJ2-5
v_call: TRBV5-1

cdr3_aa: ASVPMGGPQTQY
cdr3_length: 12
j_call: TRBJ2-5
v_call: TRBV5-1

cdr3_aa: ATSRDQRGPYEQY
cdr3_length: 13
j_call: TRBJ2-7
v_call: TRBV15

cdr3_aa: ASSLDQVATYNEQF
cdr3_length: 14
j_call: TRBJ2-1
v_call: TRBV7-9

cdr3_aa: ASSPAGVAPGGYVGYT
cdr3_length: 16
j_call: TRBJ1-2
v_call: TRBV9

cdr3_aa: ATSDPSSGGLLMGPDTRY
cdr3_length: 18
j_call: TRBJ2-3
v_call: TRBV24-1

cdr3_aa: ATSDNAGVSNEQF
cdr3_length: 13
j_call: TRBJ2-1
v_call: TRBV24-1

cdr3_aa: ASSGNQPQH
cdr3_length: 9
j_call: TRBJ1-5
v_call: TRBV19

cdr3_aa: AISERDSLWELF
cdr3_length: 12
j_call: TRBJ2-2
v_call: TRBV10-3

cdr3_aa: ASSYGGRRELAKNIQY
cdr3_length: 16
j_call: TRBJ2-4
v_call: TRBV6-2/TRBV6-3

cdr3_aa: ASSWDRGLAEAF
cdr3_length: 12
j_call: TRBJ1-1
v_call: TRBV12-3/TRBV12-4

cdr3_aa: ASRSRGRSGGSPGETQY
cdr3_length: 17
j_call: TRBJ2-5
v_call: TRBV7-8

cdr3_aa: ASTTQGVEQY
cdr3_length: 10
j_call: .
v_call: TRBV28

cdr3_aa: ASSLVRGETQY
cdr3_length: 11
j_call: TRBJ2-5
v_call: TRBV7-2

cdr3_aa: ASSLDLALAGAISYNEQF
cdr3_length: 18
j_call: TRBJ2-1
v_call: TRBV3-1

cdr3_aa: SVEPGDTGELF
cdr3_length: 11
j_call: TRBJ2-2
v_call: TRBV29-1

cdr3_aa: ASSERAGCGYT
cdr3_length: 11
j_call: TRBJ1-2
v_call: TRBV6-1

cdr3_aa: ASRLGRMNQPQH
cdr3_length: 12
j_call: TRBJ1-5
v_call: TRBV12-3/TRBV12-4